Listed below are T cell receptor beta chains from one sample, sequenced in a study of control samples from healthy donors and cancer patients. Profiled with immunoSEQ multiplex PCR; TCRdb holds only in-frame clones, not every one. The sample records 100,000 to 150,000 clones, about 92% being singletons. Sequenced: blood. These receptors were taken from a woman in her fifties or sixties in good health. Each CDR3 is given with its conserved first and last residue. Clone size appears in some rows only: once, few, many, or a class for an expanded clone.

V gene: TRBV6-6
clone size: .
CDR3 protein: CAISRGPSNQPQHF

V gene: TRBV2
clone size: .
CDR3 protein: CASSDLLEEVYNEQFF

V gene: TRBV5-1
clone size: .
CDR3 protein: CASSQDDRGSYGYTF

V gene: TRBV10-1
clone size: .
CDR3 protein: CASKMGPEGSGYTF

V gene: TRBV25-1
clone size: .
CDR3 protein: CASSQDGGNSPLHF

V gene: TRBV27
clone size: .
CDR3 protein: CASSTGTYSTDTQYF

V gene: TRBV7-2
clone size: .
CDR3 protein: CASSYTGTAFNEQYF

V gene: TRBV14
clone size: .
CDR3 protein: CASSQARGVREQYF

V gene: TRBV9
clone size: once
CDR3 protein: CASSTKALPNTEAFF

V gene: TRBV30
clone size: .
CDR3 protein: CAWVTLSGNTIYF

V gene: TRBV28
clone size: .
CDR3 protein: CASSTLWSTLNTGELFF

V gene: TRBV29-1
clone size: .
CDR3 protein: CSGSYNEQFF

V gene: TRBV19
clone size: once
CDR3 protein: CASSPGTGDVLTSGYTF

V gene: TRBV30
clone size: .
CDR3 protein: CAWNLGGQPQHF

V gene: TRBV7-9
clone size: .
CDR3 protein: CASSRRTGSTDTQYF

V gene: TRBV10-2
clone size: .
CDR3 protein: CASRGQGSQPQHF

V gene: TRBV9
clone size: .
CDR3 protein: CASSTTPVGGELFF

V gene: TRBV10-1
clone size: few
CDR3 protein: CASSEHGGTGELFF

V gene: TRBV11-3
clone size: .
CDR3 protein: CASSPRQGVFSNQPQHF

V gene: TRBV3-1/TRBV3-2
clone size: .
CDR3 protein: CASSLGTGENYGYTF

V gene: TRBV10-3
clone size: .
CDR3 protein: CAISEQGLDTQYF

V gene: TRBV20-1
clone size: once
CDR3 protein: CVFEAQETQYF

V gene: TRBV28
clone size: once
CDR3 protein: CASKARLGFGGELFF

V gene: TRBV10-2
clone size: once
CDR3 protein: CASRDRGGSGSVNEQFF

V gene: TRBV6-1
clone size: .
CDR3 protein: CASSEVTGGTGANVLTF